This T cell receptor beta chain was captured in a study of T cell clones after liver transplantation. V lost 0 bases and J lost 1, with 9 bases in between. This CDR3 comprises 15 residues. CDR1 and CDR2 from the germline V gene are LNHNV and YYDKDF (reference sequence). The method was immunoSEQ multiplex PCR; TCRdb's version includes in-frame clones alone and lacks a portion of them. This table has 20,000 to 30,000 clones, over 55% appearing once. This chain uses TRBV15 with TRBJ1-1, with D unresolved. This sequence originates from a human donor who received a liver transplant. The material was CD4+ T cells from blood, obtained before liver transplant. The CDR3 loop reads CATSRDRAQNTEAFF. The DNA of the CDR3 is TGTGCCACCAGCAGAGACAGAGCTCAGAACACTGAAGCTTTCTTT.